This T cell receptor (beta chain) came from a study of blood T cell repertoires in COVID-19. Overall study context: Collection of acute and convalescent COVID-19 samples took place in the United States, Italy and Spain. PBMCs, B-cell-depleted T cells, or T cells were the source of the cDNA or gDNA that made up the material.

Patients at the Seattle site were enrolled during active infection and followed longitudinally. This clone has a handful of counts. Trimming pared 4 bases from V and 5 bases from J, leaving 15 bases between. The CDR3 spans 15 residues. Germline V lookup: CDR1 SGHRS, CDR2 YFSETQ. Study processing details: Researchers report that nucleated cell counts were estimated from reference gene primer amplification. Some clones are missing from TCRdb's copy, which holds only in-frame ones; the method was immunoSEQ multiplex PCR. D and trimming come from the DNA, and the V and J calls and clone size come from that table. Of 50,000 or so clones listed, under 90% are singletons.

The V call is TRBV5-1, the J call TRBJ2-2, with D maybe TRBD1 (5 bases). The TCR sequence derives from an elderly man with COVID-19, enrolled during active disease. The sample consisted of peripheral blood. This CDR3 is CASSLRTRVTGELFF. In DNA form, the CDR3 reads TGCGCCAGCAGCCTCCGTACCAGGGTTACCGGGGAGCTGTTTTTT.